The 15 T cell receptor beta chains below come from one sample, sequenced in a study of T cell responses to AZD1222 COVID-19 vaccine. Profiled with immunoSEQ multiplex PCR; TCRdb holds only in-frame clones, not every one. The sample lists 79,000 or so clones; approximately 89% were seen once. Sequencing was performed on peripheral blood, taken 28 days after the second AZD1222 dose. All receptors derive from an adult who received the AZD1222 COVID-19 vaccine.

This clone came up once. V and J are TRBV29-1 and TRBJ1-1; D possibly corresponds to TRBD1 (5 bases). Germline-derived CDR1 and CDR2 are SQVTM and ANQGSEA. The CDR3 covers 17 residues. V was clipped by 0 bases and J by 2 bases, with 19 bases between them. CDR3 nucleotide sequence: TGCAGCGTTGAAGATCTCCGAGGCGCAGGGTCAAACACTGAAGCTTTCTTT. As protein: CSVEDLRGAGSNTEAFF.

This clone was found once. The chain couples TRBV28 to TRBJ1-2; a weak D match, TRBD1 (6 bases). Trimming removed 3 bases from V and 4 bases from J, with 15 bases in between. This CDR3 spans 15 amino acids. The germline gives CDR1 MDHEN, CDR2 SYDVKM. CDR3 nucleotides: TGTGCCAGCAGTTTGGGAGACAGGTTGGGCTATGGCTACACCTTC. This codes for CASSLGDRLGYGYTF.

This CDR3 is CAQDRATNYGYTF. The CDR3, as DNA: TGTGCCCAAGACAGAGCTACTAACTATGGCTACACCTTC. The chain uses TRBV11-3 and TRBJ1-2, with D maybe TRBD1 (5 bases). This CDR3 spans 13 amino acids. Between the trimmed V and J ends, which lost 11 bases and 0 bases, there was a span of 13 bases. Germline CDR1 reads SGHNT; CDR2 reads YENEEA.

The V call is TRBV28, the J call TRBJ2-5; D might be TRBD1 or TRBD2, each matching 6 bases. CDR3 length equals 16 residues. The germline CDR1 and CDR2 sequences are MDHEN and SYDVKM. Deletions cut 2 bases from V and 5 bases from J, with 18 bases between. CDR3: CASSLGGGLASETQYF. The CDR3 DNA reads TGTGCCAGCAGTTTAGGTGGGGGGCTGGCCTCCGAGACCCAGTACTTC.

The chain carries TRBV23-1 and TRBJ2-5; 8 nucleotides match TRBD1. TRBV23-1 is identified as an open reading frame with a role that is uncertain. After removal of 8 bases from V and 5 bases from J, the junction contained 13 bases not matched to a gene. The CDR3 extends over 15 amino acids. For the CDR3, the DNA is TGCGCCAGCGGGGGCGGGGACAGGATTGGGGAGACCCAGTACTTC. This gives the protein CASGGGDRIGETQYF.

The V and J genes are TRBV30 and TRBJ2-1; D call uncertain. Trimming took off 3 bases at V and 12 bases at J, with 15 bases between the two ends. CDR3 length: 12 amino acids. Germline V gives CDR1 GTSNPN, CDR2 SVGIG (reference sequence). DNA for the CDR3: TGTGCCTGGAGAACGACCCCTGGCCTGCAGTTCTTC. This sequence encodes CAWRTTPGLQFF.

Only one count was recorded for this clone. The rearrangement uses TRBV15 and TRBJ1-5, with 7 bases fitting TRBD1. J gave up 1 base and V 3 bases, and 3 bases lay outside the gene matches. The CDR3 contains 15 residues. Germline V gene sequence: CDR1 LNHNV, CDR2 YYDKDF (reference sequence). Written as DNA, the CDR3 is TGTGCCACCAGCAGCCAGGGGGAAAGCAATCAGCCCCAGCATTTT. It specifies CATSSQGESNQPQHF.

Here the CDR3 reads CASSLWGGVDTQYF. As DNA, the CDR3 is TGTGCCAGCAGCTTATGGGGGGGCGTAGATACGCAGTATTTT. This chain links TRBV7-3 with TRBJ2-3, with D tentatively TRBD2 (7 bases). V was shortened by 2 bases and J by 5 bases, with 11 bases between the two germline ends. The CDR3 spans 14 residues. Germline V gives CDR1 SGHTA, CDR2 FQGTGA.

The chain carries TRBV7-2 and TRBJ1-1; D possibly corresponds to TRBD1 (6 bases). This CDR3 has 13 amino acids. Trimming took off 5 bases at V and 5 bases at J, with 12 bases between the two ends. In germline, CDR1 is SGHTA, CDR2 FQGNSA. The CDR3 reads CASSALQGTEAFF. The CDR3 region has the DNA TGTGCCAGCAGCGCTCTACAGGGTACTGAAGCTTTCTTT.

The CDR3 DNA reads TGTGCCAGCAGCCTCGATCGGGGGAATCAGCCCCAGCATTTT. Protein: CASSLDRGNQPQHF. The chain links TRBV7-9 to TRBJ1-5; weak D call: TRBD1 (5 bases). Trimming removed 5 bases at V and 4 bases at J, with 12 bases between. Germline loops: CDR1 SEHNR, CDR2 FQNEAQ (reference sequence). The CDR3 spans 14 residues. The variable domain in full, with the rest retrieved from reference TRBV7-9 and TRBJ1-5, is DTGVSQNPRHKITKRGQNVTFRCDPISEHNRLYWYRQTLGQGPEFLTYFQNEAQLEKSRLLSDRFSAERPKGSFSTLEIQRTEQGDSAMYLCASSLDRGNQPQHFGDGTRLSIL.

The J gene is TRBJ2-2, the V gene TRBV7-2, with 7 positions matching TRBD2. The junction had 4 bases not matched to a gene; V was cut back by 5 bases and J by 1 base. Germline CDR1 and CDR2: SGHTA and FQGNSA. The CDR3 extends over 15 amino acids. The CDR3 coding sequence is TGTGCCAGCAGCGCAGGGACTATGAACACCGGGGAGCTGTTTTTT. Translated: CASSAGTMNTGELFF. Full variable domain (remainder filled in from reference TRBV7-2 and TRBJ2-2): GAGVSQSPSNKVTEKGKDVELRCDPISGHTALYWYRQSLGQGLEFLIYFQGNSAPDKSGLPSDRFSAERTGGSVSTLTIQRTQQEDSAVYLCASSAGTMNTGELFFGEGSRLTVL.

The J gene is TRBJ2-3, the V gene TRBV5-1; tentatively, D is TRBD1 (6 bases). This CDR3 is 16 amino acids long. Per the germline V gene, CDR1 is SGHRS and CDR2 is YFSETQ. Deletions cut 0 bases from V and 4 bases from J, with 15 bases between. In nucleotides, the CDR3 is TGCGCCAGCAGCTTGGGGACAGTCGGGATCGCAGATACGCAGTATTTT. Encoded protein: CASSLGTVGIADTQYF.

This chain connects TRBV6-2 or TRBV6-3 to TRBJ1-2; tentative D call: TRBD1 (5 bases). The CDR3 totals 17 residues. The V gene's germline CDR1 is MNHEY and CDR2 SVGEGT. The V end lost 2 bases, the J end lost 3 bases, and 19 bases lay between the germline ends. CDR3 sequence: CASSYDTRGRADYGYTF. The CDR3 DNA follows: TGTGCCAGCAGTTACGACACCCGTGGCAGGGCAGACTATGGCTACACCTTC.

This clone occurred once. The chain couples TRBV7-3 to TRBJ2-7; the match to TRBD2 covers 7 bases. Germline V gene data show CDR1 as SGHTA and CDR2 as FQGTGA. CDR3 length equals 13 residues. Unmatched junction bases numbered 1, after V lost 2 bases and J lost 3 bases. The CDR3 DNA is TGTGCCAGCAGCTTAGGCGGGGGCTACGAGCAGTACTTC. It codes for CASSLGGGYEQYF.

The J gene is TRBJ2-7, the V gene TRBV11-2, with a possible D match to TRBD1 (6 bases). Germline CDR1 SGHAT, CDR2 FQNNGV. Trimming shortened V by 3 bases and J by 1 base, and 10 bases separated the two germline ends. This CDR3 has 14 amino acids. This chain's CDR3 is CASSFGQPSYEQYF. The CDR3, as DNA: TGTGCCAGCAGCTTCGGACAGCCTTCCTACGAGCAGTACTTC.